The present entry profiles one TCR beta chain with its context. What it binds is unknown. The sample originates from a study of Tregs in tolerant kidney transplant recipients. Study observations and caveats: Donor-specific Treg expansion exceeded global Treg expansion in tolerant patients, suggesting antigen drive. This study did not directly address biological reproducibility.

Per the germline V gene, CDR1 is SEHNR and CDR2 is FQNEAQ (reference sequence). V gave up 2 bases and J gave up 1 base, with 8 bases separating them. The CDR3 is 15 residues long. Sequenced by immunoSEQ multiplex PCR; TCRdb stores in-frame clones only, minus some. The data contain approximately 67,000 clones, roughly 92% of them singletons. CD4+CD25+CD127- Tregs, CD4+CD25- non-Tregs, CD4 and CD8 cells were sorted. Sequencing was performed on CD8+ T cells from blood, taken before the transplant. The receptor comes from a human donor who received a combined kidney and bone marrow transplant. The chain joins TRBV7-9 to TRBJ2-2; D is ambiguous. The CDR3 DNA is TGTGCCAGCAGCTTAATTTTTCAGAACACCGGGGAGCTGTTTTTT. Encoded protein: CASSLIFQNTGELFF.